This T cell receptor (beta chain) originates from a study of blood T cells in healthy people across ages. Details on this clonotype: Antigen specificity is unknown.

Together with a sample-barcoded 5' primer, a J-beta primer mix was included in a second PCR lasting about 6 to 11 cycles. Each cDNA molecule was tagged by a template-switch adaptor with 12 random nucleotides. Per sample, CDR3-containing paired-end reads numbered at least 2.5 million. TCRdb analysed the 5' RACE reads with MiXCR anew, one entry per CDR3 protein. The table includes roughly 800,000 distinct CDR3 sequences, about three fifths detected once. Overall study findings and caveats: Donor CMV infection status was unknown, possibly confounding age-related changes in expanded clonotypes. In long-lived donors, naive CD4+ cell counts and diversity exceeded those of aged donors.

The V and J ends lost 1 base and 3 bases respectively, with 7 bases between them. CDR3 size: 13 residues. Germline CDR1 SGHAT, CDR2 FQNNGV. The source of this sequence is a man aged 25 to 40 in good health. The chain carries TRBV11-2 and TRBJ2-7; D call uncertain. The specimen was blood. The CDR3 reads CASSLGWDYEQYF. Here the CDR3 DNA reads TGTGCCAGCAGCTTAGGTTGGGACTACGAGCAGTACTTC. Using reference TRBV11-2 and TRBJ2-7 for the parts outside the CDR3, the full variable domain is EAGVAQSPRYKIIEKRQSVAFWCNPISGHATLYWYQQILGQGPKLLIQFQNNGVVDDSQLPKDRFSAERLKGVDSTLKIQPAKLEDSAVYLCASSLGWDYEQYFGPGTRLTVT.